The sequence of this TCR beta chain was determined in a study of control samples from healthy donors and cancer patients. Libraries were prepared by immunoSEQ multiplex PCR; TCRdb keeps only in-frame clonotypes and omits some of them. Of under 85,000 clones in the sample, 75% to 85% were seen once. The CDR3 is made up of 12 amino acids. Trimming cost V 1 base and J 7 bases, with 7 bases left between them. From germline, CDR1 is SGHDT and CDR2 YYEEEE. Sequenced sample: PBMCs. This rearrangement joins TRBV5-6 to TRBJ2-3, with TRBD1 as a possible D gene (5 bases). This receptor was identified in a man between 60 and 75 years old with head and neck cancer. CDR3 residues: CASSLTGHTQYF. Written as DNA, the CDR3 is TGTGCCAGCAGCTTGACAGGTCATACGCAGTATTTT.